Each of the 17 T cell receptor beta chains below was sequenced from the same sample in a study of blood T cell repertoires in COVID-19. The assay was immunoSEQ multiplex PCR, and TCRdb's table has in-frame clones only and misses some. The sample carries some 60,000 clones, about 81% recorded once. Source material: peripheral blood. These receptors were taken from a human donor in a cohort sampled during active COVID-19.

The rearrangement uses TRBV7-8 and TRBJ1-1, with D possibly TRBD1 on 5 matching bases. Germline V lookup: CDR1 SGHVS, CDR2 FQNEAQ. The germline V and J ends were trimmed by 5 bases and 3 bases, with 28 bases remaining between them. The CDR3 sequence is 19 residues long. CDR3 sequence reads: CASSPRVWVTGPTDTEAFF. The CDR3 DNA follows: TGTGCCAGCAGCCCCAGGGTCTGGGTGACGGGTCCAACGGACACTGAAGCTTTCTTT.

For this clone: The sample contains more than one DNA sequence encoding this CDR3. The chain is built from TRBV6-6 and TRBJ2-3, with a weak D call TRBD2 (6 bases). Trimming shortened V by 8 bases and J by 0 bases, and 12 bases separated the two germline ends. Germline V gives CDR1 MNHNY, CDR2 SVGAGI (reference sequence). This CDR3 region has 14 residues. CDR3 coding DNA: TGTGCCAGCCGCCTGGGGGGTAGCACAGATACGCAGTATTTT. Amino acids: CASRLGGSTDTQYF.

The J gene is TRBJ2-1, the V gene TRBV7-2; 9 nucleotides line up with TRBD2. Trimming took 0 bases from V and 6 from J; bases not matched to a gene: 6. CDR1 SGHTA and CDR2 FQGNSA come from the germline V gene. CDR3 length: 16 residues. Written as DNA, the CDR3 is TGTGCCAGCAGCTTAGCGCGGGGGGGCCAGGGCAATGAGCAGTTCTTC. It specifies CASSLARGGQGNEQFF.

In its sample, this clone was seen a few times. The V gene is TRBV5-6, the J gene TRBJ2-3, with D maybe TRBD2 (7 bases). Per germline, CDR1 SGHDT and CDR2 YYEEEE. The CDR3 is made up of 17 amino acids. The V end was cut by 1 base, the J end by 4 bases, with 19 bases between. The CDR3 DNA sequence: TGTGCCAGCAGCTTGTGGTCCCGGGGGGCCGGGGCAGATACGCAGTATTTT. Its protein is CASSLWSRGAGADTQYF.

The V gene is TRBV10-3, the J gene TRBJ1-5; TRBD1 agrees at 10 bases. The CDR3 sequence is 13 residues long. J was trimmed by 5 bases and V by 7 bases; bases with no gene match: 2. Germline V gives CDR1 ENHRY, CDR2 SYGVKD. The CDR3 reads CAIKGTGDQPQHF. The CDR3 region has the DNA TGTGCCATCAAAGGGACAGGGGATCAGCCCCAGCATTTT.

V usage is TRBV5-6 and J usage is TRBJ2-3, with 8 nucleotides matching TRBD2. This CDR3 is built from 16 residues. In germline, CDR1 is SGHDT, CDR2 YYEEEE. The ends lost 0 bases at V and 7 bases at J; junction bases unmatched: 10. The CDR3 spells CASSLAWRGDTYTQYF. DNA of the CDR3: TGTGCCAGCAGCTTGGCCTGGCGGGGGGACACGTATACGCAGTATTTT.

The J gene is TRBJ1-1, the V gene TRBV18; 7 nucleotides agree with TRBD1. CDR1 is KGHSH, CDR2 LQKENI, per germline. The CDR3 consists of 14 residues. J was trimmed by 1 base and V by 5 bases; bases with no gene match: 4. This CDR3 reads CASSEGARNTEAFF. The CDR3 DNA follows: TGTGCCAGCTCAGAGGGGGCGCGGAACACTGAAGCTTTCTTT.

The chain couples TRBV5-5 to TRBJ1-5, with TRBD1 matching over 10 bases. Germline V lookup: CDR1 SGHKS, CDR2 YYEKEE (reference sequence). J lost 2 bases, V lost 2 bases, and 4 bases had no gene match. The length of the CDR3 is 16 residues. The CDR3 is CASSFRGTGGNQPQHF. Written as DNA, the CDR3 is TGTGCCAGCAGCTTCCGGGGGACAGGGGGCAATCAGCCCCAGCATTTT.

J is TRBJ1-2 and V is TRBV9; 10 bases are shared with TRBD1. J lost 3 bases, V lost 3 bases, and 5 bases had no gene match. The CDR3 extends over 15 amino acids. Germline CDR1 reads SGDLS; CDR2 reads YYNGEE. CDR3 region: CASSESGTGDYGYTF. CDR3 nucleotides: TGTGCCAGCAGCGAGAGTGGGACAGGGGACTATGGCTACACCTTC.

CDR3 sequence: CASSTNRQGVDQPQHF. As DNA, the CDR3 is TGTGCCAGCTCAACCAACCGACAGGGGGTGGATCAGCCCCAGCATTTT. This rearrangement joins TRBV18 to TRBJ1-5; 9 bases are shared with TRBD1. The CDR3 consists of 16 residues. V lost 5 bases, J lost 5 bases, and 10 bases stayed unmatched. CDR1 is KGHSH and CDR2 is LQKENI in the germline V gene.

This clone was counted once. The rearrangement links TRBV6-5 to TRBJ1-5; the match to TRBD1 covers 9 bases. Germline loops: CDR1 MNHEY, CDR2 SVGAGI. The CDR3 covers 14 residues. V lost 5 bases to trimming and J lost 5 bases; unmatched junction nucleotides: 4. This CDR3 is CASSPDRGDQPQHF. CDR3 sequence (DNA): TGTGCCAGCAGTCCTGACAGGGGGGATCAGCCCCAGCATTTT.

This clone has only a few counts. This sequence joins TRBV3-1 (or the pseudogene TRBV3-2) and TRBJ1-6, with 10 bases fitting TRBD1. V lost 2 bases, J lost 2 bases, and 6 bases stayed unmatched. In germline, CDR1 is LGHDT, CDR2 YNNKEL (reference sequence). This CDR3 comprises 18 residues. The CDR3 region is CASSQKQGQGPYNSPLHF. CDR3 DNA: TGTGCCAGCAGCCAAAAACAGGGACAGGGGCCCTATAATTCACCCCTCCACTTT.

This clone was seen more than once but under ten times. The CDR3 region is CASSIIAGNQPQHF. CDR3 DNA sequence: TGTGCCAGTAGTATCATTGCGGGGAATCAGCCCCAGCATTTT. V gene TRBV19 combines with J gene TRBJ1-5; D is undetermined. Trimming cost V 3 bases and J 4 bases, with 10 bases left between them. Germline V gives CDR1 LNHDA, CDR2 SQIVND (reference sequence). This CDR3 spans 14 amino acids.

This chain connects TRBV18 to TRBJ1-5; 8 bases map to TRBD1. The trim removed 5 bases at V and 2 bases at J, leaving 8 bases unmatched. The germline V gene has CDR1 KGHSH and CDR2 LQKENI. This CDR3 is built from 16 residues. CDR3 protein: CASSLAGGGGNQPQHF. The CDR3 coding sequence is TGTGCCAGCTCATTGGCAGGGGGCGGAGGCAATCAGCCCCAGCATTTT.

V and J are TRBV19 and TRBJ1-4; D perhaps matches TRBD1 (5 bases). The CDR3 is 13 residues long. Germline loops: CDR1 LNHDA, CDR2 SQIVND (reference sequence). The germline V and J ends were trimmed by 10 bases and 6 bases, with 15 bases remaining between them. In DNA form, the CDR3 reads TGTGCCACAAATGAGGGGAGGGATGAAAAACTGTTTTTT. Translation: CATNEGRDEKLFF.

Concerning this clone itself: A junction end diverges from the germline sequence, so it may reflect a read error. The chain is built from TRBV3-1 (or the pseudogene TRBV3-2) and TRBJ2-2; D is uncertain. The CDR3 contains 15 residues. Germline V gene lookup returns CDR1 LGHDT and CDR2 YNNKEL (reference sequence). CDR3 coding DNA: TGTGCCAGCACCCAAATGGCTTTTAACACCGGGGAGCTGTTTTTT. It yields the protein CASTQMAFNTGELFF.

V usage is TRBV5-8 and J usage is TRBJ2-2, with 7 positions matching TRBD2. Germline V gives CDR1 SGHTS, CDR2 YDEGEE. This CDR3 contains 16 residues. With V trimmed by 4 bases and J by 3 bases, 9 bases remained unmatched. The DNA of the CDR3 is TGTGCCAGCAGCGGCTTAAGCGGGGCGGACACCGGGGAGCTGTTTTTT. The encoded protein is CASSGLSGADTGELFF.